Listed below are T cell receptor beta chains from one sample, sequenced in a study of cytomegalovirus exposure and HLA in healthy donors. Measured with immunoSEQ multiplex PCR; TCRdb has only the in-frame clones, and not every one. The sample lists 70,000 or so clones, approximately 93% seen once, with 1.5% to 1.8% in the top ten. Sequenced material: PBMCs. The source is a man younger than 30 in good health and CMV-seropositive. Both conserved end residues are trimmed from each CDR3.

TRBV29-1	TRBJ2-1	SVYGTGFYEQF
TRBV25-1	TRBJ1-2	ASSDWGKPGYT
TRBV28	TRBJ1-1	ASTKDQDGEAF
TRBV5-5	TRBJ2-3	ASSPTDTQY
TRBV5-1	TRBJ2-5	ASSLGQGAGETQY
TRBV18	TRBJ2-1	ASSPGTSGRRYLNEQF
TRBV9	TRBJ2-2	ASSQSSGSVFGELF
TRBV27	TRBJ2-5	ASSLWSPGGSETQY
TRBV10-2	TRBJ2-1	ASRQGGEQF
TRBV19	TRBJ2-2	ASIAPGQSTGELF
TRBV13	TRBJ2-1	ASSLQGFGEQF
TRBV9	TRBJ2-7	ASSVDSRAPAYEQY
TRBV19	TRBJ1-1	ASGGGGPWAEAF
TRBV11-2	TRBJ2-7	ASSFTSVEQY
TRBV30	TRBJ2-2	AWVTMGTGELF
TRBV10-3	TRBJ2-4	AISENGLAGPKNIQY
TRBV7-2	TRBJ2-7	ASSWTVPGFEEQY
TRBV28	TRBJ1-2	ASSTGGVGYT
TRBV6-1	TRBJ2-7	ASSQVGGLSSYEQY
TRBV7-9	TRBJ2-7	ASSLQTYEQY
TRBV28	TRBJ1-5	ASSPQQGASNQPQH
TRBV4-1	TRBJ1-2	ASSQGEDQNYGYT
TRBV19	TRBJ2-4	ASSIGGTKNIQY
TRBV6-4	TRBJ2-5	ASSAGTSGQETQY